These 31 T cell receptor beta chains came from one sample sequenced in a study of T-cell reconstitution after alpha-beta-depleted transplantation in children. This sample's TCRbeta library carried unique molecular identifier barcodes. TCRdb fed the PCR reads into MiXCR, producing one record per CDR3 protein. The sample shows some 490,000 distinct CDR3 sequences, around 12% of them seen only once. The source material was PBMCs from the stem cell graft donor, sampled from the stem cell graft. Receptors were obtained from a human donor who donated a stem cell graft to a child with combined immunodeficiency.

The rearrangement joins TRBV4-1 to TRBJ2-3, with 10 bases aligning to TRBD2. V lost 4 bases and J lost 0; bases outside the gene matches: 7. CDR3 length: 17 amino acids. CDR1 and CDR2 (germline): MGHRA, YSYEKL. The CDR3 spells CASSRGLAETSTDTQYF. In nucleotides, the CDR3 is TGCGCCAGCAGCCGAGGACTAGCGGAGACTAGCACAGATACGCAGTATTTT.

This clonotype was seen repeatedly, ten times or more. CDR3: CASSNPGQPISGNTIYF. CDR3 sequence (DNA): TGTGCCAGCAGTAACCCGGGACAGCCAATTTCTGGAAACACCATATATTTT. The J gene is TRBJ1-3, the V gene TRBV27, with 7 bases identical to TRBD1. The CDR3 extends over 17 amino acids. In germline, CDR1 is MNHEY, CDR2 SMNVEV (reference sequence). V lost 5 bases and J lost 1; bases outside the gene matches: 11.

The V gene is TRBV20-1, the J gene TRBJ2-1, with 8 nucleotides matching TRBD2. J gave up 4 bases and V 6 bases, and 8 bases lay outside the gene matches. The CDR3 extends over 14 amino acids. Germline-derived CDR1 and CDR2 are DFQATT and SNEGSKA (reference sequence). The CDR3: CSAPGTSRYNEQFF. The CDR3 DNA is TGCAGTGCCCCCGGGACTAGTCGGTACAATGAGCAGTTCTTC.

This clonotype has ten or more counts. The V and J genes are TRBV12-3 or TRBV12-4 and TRBJ2-7; 8 nucleotides line up with TRBD1. The CDR3 has 13 amino acids. V gave up 6 bases and J gave up 5 bases; unmatched junction bases: 6. In nucleotides, the CDR3 is TGTGCCAGCAGCCGCGACAGGGGCAACGAGCAGTACTTC. Its translation is CASSRDRGNEQYF.

The V call is TRBV15, the J call TRBJ2-7; 8 nucleotides agree with TRBD2. V was pared by 0 bases and J by 3 bases, with 4 bases of the junction left unmatched. Germline-derived CDR1 and CDR2 are LNHNV and YYDKDF (reference sequence). This CDR3 region has 15 residues. The DNA for the CDR3 is TGTGCCACCAGCAGAGACCCCGGGACTAGCTACGAGCAGTACTTC. Translation: CATSRDPGTSYEQYF.

This chain links TRBV20-1 with TRBJ2-5, with D possibly being TRBD2 (5 bases). CDR1 is DFQATT and CDR2 is SNEGSKA in the germline V gene (reference sequence). The CDR3 runs to 14 residues. V gave up 3 bases and J gave up 2 bases, with 13 bases separating them. The CDR3 DNA is TGCAGTGCTAGTCGGTTAAGCGGTCAAGAGACCCAGTACTTC. Translation gives CSASRLSGQETQYF.

This clonotype was recorded many times. The chain carries TRBV12-3 or TRBV12-4 and TRBJ2-7, with D unresolved. CDR3 length equals 15 residues. V lost 1 base and J 3 bases, leaving 13 bases between the germline ends. The CDR3 DNA follows: TGTGCCAGCAGTTTAGGACCCCGTCCTGGCTACGAGCAGTACTTC. Residues: CASSLGPRPGYEQYF.

The chain combines TRBV14 with TRBJ2-5, with a weak D call TRBD2 (6 bases). The germline V gene has CDR1 SGHDN and CDR2 FVKESK. The ends were cut back, 0 bases at V and 4 bases at J, with 15 bases in the middle. CDR3 length: 16 residues. The CDR3 coding sequence is TGTGCCAGCAGCCAAGATACCCTTCGCGGGGCAGAGACCCAGTACTTC. Protein product: CASSQDTLRGAETQYF.

Many counts were recorded for this clonotype. The chain recombines TRBV29-1 with TRBJ2-3; 11 nucleotides line up with TRBD2. Per germline, CDR1 SQVTM and CDR2 ANQGSEA. V lost 3 bases, J lost 3 bases, and 5 bases stayed unmatched. The CDR3 is made up of 15 amino acids. The CDR3 here is CSVDGTSGGTDTQYF. The CDR3 bases are TGCAGCGTTGATGGGACTAGCGGTGGTACAGATACGCAGTATTTT.

Concerning this clonotype itself: The junction does not match germline at one end; this may be a read error. The V gene is TRBV24-1, the J gene TRBJ2-1; D call uncertain. The CDR3 loop spans 13 amino acids. Germline V lookup: CDR1 KGHDR, CDR2 SFDVKD. DNA for the CDR3: TGTGCCACCAGTGTTTTGAGCTGGGCTGAGCAGTTCTTC. Protein sequence: CATSVLSWAEQFF.

In this sample, this clonotype turned up a few times. This rearrangement joins TRBV27 to TRBJ2-1; the D is unclear. In germline, CDR1 is MNHEY, CDR2 SMNVEV (reference sequence). The CDR3 runs to 15 residues. Trimming removed 10 bases at V and 0 bases at J, with 16 bases between. This chain's CDR3 is CATKEENLSYNEQFF. Here the CDR3 DNA reads TGTGCCACCAAGGAAGAGAATCTCTCCTACAATGAGCAGTTCTTC.

This chain uses TRBV11-2 with TRBJ1-5, with 7 nucleotides matching TRBD1. The CDR3 sequence is 15 residues long. V was clipped by 5 bases and J by 0 bases; unmatched bases: 4. Germline values: CDR1 SGHAT, CDR2 FQNNGV. The CDR3 DNA sequence: TGTGCCAGCAGCCCGGGACAGTATAGCAATCAGCCCCAGCATTTT. This encodes CASSPGQYSNQPQHF.

V is TRBV9 and J is TRBJ2-1; D call uncertain. V was cut by 1 base and J by 4 bases, with 6 bases left in between. CDR1 and CDR2 from the germline V gene are SGDLS and YYNGEE. The CDR3 extends over 13 amino acids. CDR3 in amino acids: CASSVSPYNEQFF. The CDR3 bases are TGTGCCAGCAGCGTATCGCCTTACAATGAGCAGTTCTTC. The full variable domain, in which reference TRBV9 and TRBJ2-1 provide the parts outside the CDR3, is DSGVTQTPKHLITATGQRVTLRCSPRSGDLSVYWYQQSLDQGLQFLIQYYNGEERAKGNILERFSAQQFPDLHSELNLSSLELGDSALYFCASSVSPYNEQFFGPGTRLTVL.

This clonotype turned up a few times. This sequence joins TRBV20-1 and TRBJ2-1, with 7 bases aligning to TRBD2. The germline gives CDR1 DFQATT, CDR2 SNEGSKA (reference sequence). Trimming removed 5 bases from V and 8 bases from J; junction bases left unmatched: 6. The CDR3 is made up of 12 amino acids. CDR3 DNA sequence: TGCAGTGCTGGGGGTCGGGGGGATGAGCAGTTCTTC. Its translation: CSAGGRGDEQFF.

The CDR3 here is CASSERTGGTETQYF. The CDR3 coding sequence is TGCGCCAGCAGTGAGCGGACAGGGGGTACGGAGACCCAGTACTTC. The V call is TRBV10-2, the J call TRBJ2-5, with TRBD1 identical over 10 bases. Trimming took 2 bases from V and 5 from J; bases not matched to a gene: 5. This CDR3 is built from 15 residues. Per the germline V gene, CDR1 is WSHSY and CDR2 is SAAADI.

Only a few counts were recorded for this clonotype. The chain employs TRBV6-2 or TRBV6-3 and TRBJ1-1; 7 nucleotides match TRBD1. CDR1 and CDR2 from the germline V gene are MNHEY and SVGEGT. The CDR3 contains 15 residues. J lost 2 bases, V lost 7 bases, and 10 bases had no gene match. The DNA for the CDR3 is TGTGCCAGCACCTCAGGGGGATCAGGAAACACTGAAGCTTTCTTT. Its protein product is CASTSGGSGNTEAFF.

This clonotype was seen a handful of times. This chain's CDR3 is CASSAVLRNEQFF. The CDR3 DNA follows: TGTGCCAGCAGCGCAGTTCTGCGCAATGAGCAGTTCTTC. The J gene is TRBJ2-1, the V gene TRBV9; D unclear. Germline V CDR1 and CDR2: SGDLS, YYNGEE. This CDR3 spans 13 amino acids. The germline V and J ends were trimmed by 3 bases and 6 bases, with 10 bases remaining between them.

This clonotype was detected ten times or more. This chain connects TRBV9 to TRBJ2-7, with 9 bases fitting TRBD1. The ends lost 4 bases at V and 5 bases at J; junction bases unmatched: 7. This CDR3 comprises 14 residues. CDR1 SGDLS and CDR2 YYNGEE come from the germline V gene. CDR3 DNA sequence: TGTGCCAGCAGCCCCCCACAGGGGGCAAACGAGCAGTACTTC. It is translated as CASSPPQGANEQYF.

This clonotype has only a few counts. The chain is built from TRBV5-1 and TRBJ2-5, with 11 bases fitting TRBD2. CDR3 length: 17 residues. CDR1 and CDR2 (germline): SGHRS, YFSETQ. The J segment lost 1 base and the V segment lost 4 bases, leaving 9 bases of the junction unmatched. DNA of the CDR3: TGCGCCAGCAGCCCCGGGACTAGCGGATTACTCCAAGAGACCCAGTACTTC. This encodes CASSPGTSGLLQETQYF. The whole variable domain, filled in from reference TRBV5-1 and TRBJ2-5, reads KAGVTQTPRYLIKTRGQQVTLSCSPISGHRSVSWYQQTPGQGLQFLFEYFSETQRNKGNFPGRFSGRQFSNSRSEMNVSTLELGDSALYLCASSPGTSGLLQETQYFGPGTRLLVL.

This clonotype has just a few counts. The chain uses TRBV9 and TRBJ2-1; the D gene is possibly TRBD2 (5 bases). CDR3 length: 15 amino acids. Germline CDR1 reads SGDLS; CDR2 reads YYNGEE. Deletions cut 3 bases from V and 3 bases from J, with 13 bases between. As DNA, the CDR3 is TGTGCCAGCAGCGCGCCCCACGGGGTCTACAATGAGCAGTTCTTC. It is translated as CASSAPHGVYNEQFF. Variable domain in full (rest from reference TRBV9 and TRBJ2-1): DSGVTQTPKHLITATGQRVTLRCSPRSGDLSVYWYQQSLDQGLQFLIQYYNGEERAKGNILERFSAQQFPDLHSELNLSSLELGDSALYFCASSAPHGVYNEQFFGPGTRLTVL.

The V and J genes are TRBV11-2 and TRBJ2-1; 15 bases fit TRBD2. After removal of 6 bases from V and 5 bases from J, the junction contained 11 bases not matched to a gene. Per germline, CDR1 SGHAT and CDR2 FQNNGV. The CDR3 sequence is 18 residues long. CDR3 region: CASRGRSRTSGRDNEQFF. The DNA for the CDR3 is TGTGCCAGCAGGGGACGAAGCAGGACTAGCGGGAGGGACAATGAGCAGTTCTTC. The whole variable domain, filled in from reference TRBV11-2 and TRBJ2-1, reads EAGVAQSPRYKIIEKRQSVAFWCNPISGHATLYWYQQILGQGPKLLIQFQNNGVVDDSQLPKDRFSAERLKGVDSTLKIQPAKLEDSAVYLCASRGRSRTSGRDNEQFFGPGTRLTVL.

The chain has TRBV20-1 and TRBJ1-1, with D maybe TRBD1 (5 bases). Per the germline V gene, CDR1 is DFQATT and CDR2 is SNEGSKA (reference sequence). This CDR3 region has 13 residues. Trimming stripped 3 bases from V and 1 base from J, with 9 bases between. The CDR3 here is CSASDGGNTEAFF. Here the CDR3 DNA reads TGCAGTGCTAGCGATGGGGGGAACACTGAAGCTTTCTTT.

This clonotype has just a few counts. The J gene is TRBJ2-7, the V gene TRBV9; TRBD2 matches 12 bases. This CDR3 is 16 amino acids long. V lost 0 bases to trimming and J lost 0 bases; unmatched junction nucleotides: 1. Germline-derived CDR1 and CDR2 are SGDLS and YYNGEE. DNA for the CDR3: TGTGCCAGCAGCGTAGCACTAGCGGGAGGCTCCTACGAGCAGTACTTC. Residues: CASSVALAGGSYEQYF.

This clonotype was recorded at least ten times. V gene TRBV29-1 combines with J gene TRBJ2-7; the D is unclear. CDR1 is SQVTM, CDR2 ANQGSEA, per germline. CDR3 length equals 10 residues. Trimming pared 6 bases from V and 3 bases from J, leaving 6 bases between. The CDR3 region is CSVISYEQYF. CDR3 coding DNA: TGCAGCGTGATAAGCTACGAGCAGTACTTC.

CDR3 loop: CASSEGSGFRETQYF. The CDR3 DNA is TGTGCCAGCAGTGAAGGTAGCGGTTTTAGAGAGACCCAGTACTTC. This sequence joins TRBV2 and TRBJ2-5, with a possible D match to TRBD2 (6 bases). Germline CDR1 SNHLY, CDR2 FYNNEI. This CDR3 is 15 amino acids long. Trimming cost V 1 base and J 4 bases, with 13 bases left between them.

This chain joins TRBV4-2 and TRBJ2-5, with 7 bases identical to TRBD1. In germline, CDR1 is LGHNA, CDR2 YNFKEQ. J was trimmed by 5 bases and V by 4 bases; bases with no gene match: 10. The CDR3 is made up of 15 amino acids. CDR3 bases: TGTGCCAGCAGCCCCCCACAGGGGTTAAGCGAGACCCAGTACTTC. It yields the protein CASSPPQGLSETQYF.

In regard to this clonotype: Since a much larger clone is just one base distant, this may be a read error. The chain couples TRBV28 to TRBJ2-3; 8 bases align to TRBD2. The CDR3 loop spans 17 amino acids. Germline V CDR1 and CDR2: MDHEN, SYDVKM. The ends lost 7 bases at V and 5 bases at J; junction bases unmatched: 17. CDR3 region: CASTSLAVRGVGDTQYF. The CDR3 region has the DNA TGTGCCAGCACCTCACTAGCGGTCCGAGGGGTTGGAGATACGCAGTATTTT.

A few counts support this clonotype. The rearrangement joins TRBV6-5 to TRBJ1-1; 7 nucleotides match TRBD1. V lost 4 bases, J lost 5 bases, and 10 bases stayed unmatched. The CDR3 loop spans 15 amino acids. Germline CDR1 is MNHEY and CDR2 is SVGAGI. The CDR3 loop is CASSFSDRRRTEAFF. For the CDR3, the DNA is TGTGCCAGCAGTTTTTCGGACAGGCGCCGAACTGAAGCTTTCTTT.

In its sample, this clonotype was seen a few times. The V and J genes are TRBV12-3 or TRBV12-4 and TRBJ2-2; no clear D. The CDR3 length is 15 residues. Trimming cost V 6 bases and J 5 bases, with 16 bases left between them. CDR3 nucleotides: TGTGCCAGCAGCCAACGGTTTGCCCAAACCGGGGAGCTGTTTTTT. Translated, it gives CASSQRFAQTGELFF.

The genes are TRBV29-1 and TRBJ1-1; no clear D gene. V lost 8 bases to trimming and J lost 1 base, with 14 bases between them. CDR3 size: 13 residues. Germline lookup yields CDR1 SQVTM and CDR2 ANQGSEA. CDR3 bases: TGCAGCTCCAGGTTGGGTGGGAACACTGAAGCTTTCTTT. Translating it yields CSSRLGGNTEAFF.

This clonotype was detected many times. The gene calls are TRBV24-1 and TRBJ2-3; 11 positions agree with TRBD1. This CDR3 is built from 20 residues. Losses at the gene ends were 4 bases for V and 2 bases for J; bases not matched to a gene: 16. Germline V gene data show CDR1 as KGHDR and CDR2 as SFDVKD. In DNA, the CDR3 is TGTGCCACCAGTGACCCGCACCTCGGGACAGGGGGAAGGACCACAGATACGCAGTATTTT. Protein: CATSDPHLGTGGRTTDTQYF.